These 2 T cell receptor beta chains came from one sample sequenced in a study of vaccination effects on CD4 cells after COVID-19. Sequencing used immunoSEQ multiplex PCR; TCRdb keeps in-frame clones, though not all of them. The data contain 45,000 or so clones, less than 85% of them singletons. For these TCRs, the target antigens are not known. At the end of around 11 days of culture, CD4+ T cells were isolated. Participants were vaccinated with two doses of either the BNT162b2 or mRNA-1273 vaccine. The material sequenced was CD4+ T cells from PBMCs cultured without peptide, taken after COVID-19 vaccination. These receptors originate from a human donor who received a COVID-19 vaccine.

J is TRBJ1-6 and V is TRBV11-2; tentatively, D is TRBD1 (6 bases). V was trimmed by 5 bases and J by 7 bases, leaving 18 bases between them. The CDR3 runs to 16 residues. Per the germline V gene, CDR1 is SGHAT and CDR2 is FQNNGV. Here the CDR3 reads CASSQGRGERNSPLHF. DNA for the CDR3: TGTGCCAGCAGCCAGGGGAGGGGCGAACGGAATTCACCCCTCCACTTT. The full variable domain, its missing parts supplied by reference TRBV11-2 and TRBJ1-6, is EAGVAQSPRYKIIEKRQSVAFWCNPISGHATLYWYQQILGQGPKLLIQFQNNGVVDDSQLPKDRFSAERLKGVDSTLKIQPAKLEDSAVYLCASSQGRGERNSPLHFGNGTRLTVT.

This clone showed up just a few times. The chain links TRBV19 to TRBJ1-1, with D unresolved. V gave up 3 bases and J gave up 10 bases, with 12 bases separating them. CDR1 and CDR2 (germline): LNHDA, SQIVND (reference sequence). CDR3 length: 12 residues. The chain's CDR3 is CASSIEQRGAFF. The DNA for the CDR3 is TGTGCCAGTAGTATTGAACAGCGCGGAGCTTTCTTT.